One sample yielded the 23 T cell receptor beta chains listed below, sequenced in a study of response to subunit inactivated influenza vaccine. TCRdb called the RT-PCR reads again in MiXCR, with one record for every CDR3 protein. The repertoire holds 500,000 to 600,000 distinct CDR3 sequences, with over 9.5% as singletons. Sequences were derived from PBMCs from blood, sampled on the day of vaccination. The receptors were sampled from a man aged 50 to 59 who received an inactivated influenza vaccine.

This sequence joins TRBV5-1 and TRBJ2-3; TRBD2 agrees at 7 bases. Germline trimming cut 3 bases from V and 5 bases from J; bases unmatched to any gene: 9. The CDR3 covers 15 residues. Per germline, CDR1 SGHRS and CDR2 YFSETQ. CDR3 sequence: CASSSRGLEGDTQYF. The CDR3 DNA reads TGCGCCAGCAGCTCCCGCGGACTAGAGGGAGATACGCAGTATTTT.

This clonotype appeared a few times. The chain combines TRBV6-1 with TRBJ2-1, with TRBD2 identical over 13 bases. There are 16 residues in the CDR3. Trimming at V came to 6 bases and at J to 3 bases, leaving 5 bases not matched to a gene. Germline assignment: CDR1 MNHNS and CDR2 SASEGT. CDR3 residues: CASRPRTSGSYNEQFF. The CDR3 DNA reads as TGTGCCAGCAGACCCCGGACTAGCGGGAGCTACAATGAGCAGTTCTTC.

Ten or more counts support this clonotype. CDR3 in DNA: TGCGCCAGCAGCCAAGATTGGCTGACGGAGAACACTGAAGCTTTCTTT. It specifies CASSQDWLTENTEAFF. The J gene is TRBJ1-1, the V gene TRBV4-3; D unclear. The V end was cut by 0 bases, the J end by 1 base, with 12 bases between. Germline V lookup: CDR1 LGHNA, CDR2 YSLEER. The CDR3 runs to 16 residues.

The chain has TRBV12-3 or TRBV12-4 and TRBJ2-1; D is unresolved. V was pared by 0 bases and J by 14 bases, with 17 bases between. CDR3 size: 14 residues. CDR3 coding DNA: TGTGCCAGCAGTTTAGCCCCCCCCGCCGGGCCTAAGTTCTTC. Its protein is CASSLAPPAGPKFF.

This clonotype was detected a few times. The chain is built from TRBV25-1 and TRBJ1-5; D gene uncertain. The germline CDR1 and CDR2 sequences are MGHDK and SYGVNS. The V end lost 5 bases, the J end lost 4 bases, and 9 bases lay between the germline ends. The CDR3 has 13 residues. CDR3 amino acids: CASSWQGNQPQHF. CDR3 DNA: TGTGCCAGCAGTTGGCAAGGAAATCAGCCCCAGCATTTT.

This clonotype showed up just a few times. The CDR3, as DNA: TGTGCCAGCAGTCAGGACGGCAGATATTACTCCTACGAGCAGTACTTC. The encoded protein is CASSQDGRYYSYEQYF. The V and J genes are TRBV28 and TRBJ2-7; D call uncertain. The length of the CDR3 is 16 residues. V dropped 5 bases and J dropped 0 bases, with 17 bases sitting between them. CDR1 and CDR2 (germline): MDHEN, SYDVKM.

This clonotype was recorded many times. This chain joins TRBV29-1 and TRBJ2-1; the D is unclear. Germline V lookup: CDR1 SQVTM, CDR2 ANQGSEA. Trimming cost V 0 bases and J 1 base, with 10 bases left between them. The CDR3 loop spans 15 amino acids. The CDR3 loop reads CSVEEGYLSYNEQFF. The CDR3 DNA is TGCAGCGTTGAAGAGGGGTACCTATCCTACAATGAGCAGTTCTTC.

This clonotype came up a few times. The chain is built from TRBV7-9 and TRBJ1-6; D not certain. V was pared by 5 bases and J by 13 bases, with 12 bases between. The CDR3 loop spans 12 amino acids. Germline CDR1 SEHNR, CDR2 FQNEAQ (reference sequence). This CDR3 is CASSPSSGPLHF. The CDR3 nucleotides are TGTGCCAGCAGCCCTAGCAGCGGGCCCCTCCACTTT.

This clonotype was observed a few times. The CDR3 loop reads CASSTAGQGGEQYF. The CDR3 region has the DNA TGTGCCAGCAGTACAGCAGGACAGGGAGGAGAGCAGTACTTC. The rearrangement joins TRBV28 to TRBJ2-7, with 8 bases identical to TRBD1. V was clipped by 5 bases and J by 7 bases; unmatched bases: 10. Germline V lookup: CDR1 MDHEN, CDR2 SYDVKM. CDR3 length equals 14 residues. Variable domain in full (rest from reference TRBV28 and TRBJ2-7): DVKVTQSSRYLVKRTGEKVFLECVQDMDHENMFWYRQDPGLGLRLIYFSYDVKMKEKGDIPEGYSVSREKKERFSLILESASTNQTSMYLCASSTAGQGGEQYFGPGTRLTVT.

The chain links TRBV3-1 to TRBJ2-3, with 11 bases lining up with TRBD2. After removal of 5 bases from V and 6 bases from J, the junction contained 7 bases not matched to a gene. Germline V gene sequence: CDR1 LGHDT, CDR2 YNNKEL (reference sequence). This CDR3 has 15 residues. The CDR3 region has the DNA TGTGCCAGCAGCATACTAGCGGGGGACGCGGATACGCAGTATTTT. It yields the protein CASSILAGDADTQYF.

The genes are TRBV7-8 and TRBJ2-7, with D tentatively TRBD1 or TRBD2 (7 bases each). The CDR3 contains 15 residues. CDR1 is SGHVS and CDR2 is FQNEAQ in the germline V gene. The ends were cut back, 5 bases at V and 2 bases at J, with 16 bases in the middle. The CDR3 is CASSQGQSGTYEQYF. The CDR3 DNA reads as TGTGCCAGCAGCCAGGGACAGAGCGGGACCTACGAGCAGTACTTC.

The chain couples TRBV15 to TRBJ2-1; TRBD2 aligns across 13 bases. The CDR3 consists of 16 residues. J lost 5 bases, V lost 2 bases, and 3 bases had no gene match. From germline, CDR1 is LNHNV and CDR2 YYDKDF (reference sequence). CDR3 residues: CATSRPTSGRNNEQFF. As DNA, the CDR3 is TGTGCCACCAGCAGACCGACTAGCGGGAGGAACAATGAGCAGTTCTTC.

This clonotype was recorded many times. This rearrangement joins TRBV12-3 or TRBV12-4 to TRBJ1-1; D gene unclear. The CDR3 is 15 residues long. The V gene lost 6 bases and the J gene lost 0 bases, with 14 bases spanning the gap. CDR3: CASSPFSSMNTEAFF. In nucleotides, the CDR3 is TGTGCCAGCAGCCCCTTCTCCTCTATGAACACTGAAGCTTTCTTT.

Ten or more counts support this clonotype. The chain uses TRBV29-1 and TRBJ1-1, with D hard to call. The CDR3 extends over 15 amino acids. V was clipped by 5 bases and J by 0 bases, with 16 bases between them. The germline V gene has CDR1 SQVTM and CDR2 ANQGSEA. The DNA of the CDR3 is TGCAGCGTTCGGGTCGGTGTTGCCGTGAACACTGAAGCTTTCTTT. It codes for CSVRVGVAVNTEAFF.

This clonotype was seen only a few times. The genes are TRBV5-5 and TRBJ2-5; D uncertain. The CDR3 runs to 14 residues. Trimming removed 1 base from V and 0 bases from J, with 7 bases in between. Germline lookup yields CDR1 SGHKS and CDR2 YYEKEE (reference sequence). The CDR3 sequence: CASSLSAYQETQYF. The CDR3 bases are TGTGCCAGCAGCTTGTCGGCGTACCAAGAGACCCAGTACTTC. Filled out from reference TRBV5-5 and TRBJ2-5, the complete variable domain reads DAGVTQSPTHLIKTRGQQVTLRCSPISGHKSVSWYQQVLGQGPQFIFQYYEKEERGRGNFPDRFSARQFPNYSSELNVNALLLGDSALYLCASSLSAYQETQYFGPGTRLLVL.

In its sample, this clonotype was seen once. CDR3: CASSLNRELEAFF. CDR3 DNA: TGTGCCAGCAGCTTGAACAGAGAGCTTGAAGCTTTCTTT. This rearrangement joins TRBV5-8 to TRBJ1-1; D unclear. CDR3 length: 13 residues. The V end lost 1 base, the J end lost 7 bases, and 11 bases lay between the germline ends. Germline V gene sequence: CDR1 SGHTS, CDR2 YDEGEE.

This clonotype was recorded at least ten times. The chain joins TRBV28 to TRBJ2-1; the match to TRBD2 covers 7 bases. There are 14 residues in the CDR3. Trimming cost V 7 bases and J 4 bases; bases outside gene matches: 7. The germline gives CDR1 MDHEN, CDR2 SYDVKM. This chain's CDR3 is CASKDGRTYNEQFF. The DNA for the CDR3 is TGTGCCAGCAAAGACGGGAGGACTTACAATGAGCAGTTCTTC.

A few counts support this clonotype. CDR3 sequence (DNA): TGTGCCAGCAGCCCAGTCGGAGGGTCGAACACTGAAGCTTTCTTT. It is translated as CASSPVGGSNTEAFF. The V call is TRBV7-6, the J call TRBJ1-1; D not resolved. The CDR3 loop spans 15 amino acids. CDR1 is SGHVS and CDR2 is FNYEAQ in the germline V gene. V gave up 5 bases and J gave up 1 base, with 14 bases separating them.

This clonotype was detected ten times or more. This chain links TRBV11-1 with TRBJ2-1; TRBD2 might be the D (6 bases). The CDR3 has 13 amino acids. Trimming pared 5 bases from V and 10 bases from J, leaving 15 bases between. Germline loops: CDR1 SGHAT, CDR2 FQDESV (reference sequence). CDR3 in amino acids: CASSRVEGREQFF. CDR3 nucleotides: TGTGCCAGCAGCCGGGTGGAGGGGCGAGAGCAGTTCTTC.

The chain employs TRBV5-8 and TRBJ2-3, with D possibly being TRBD2 (7 bases). Germline values: CDR1 SGHTS, CDR2 YDEGEE. V was pared by 9 bases and J by 4 bases, with 21 bases between. CDR3 length equals 15 residues. In DNA form, the CDR3 reads TGTGCCATCCTACTTGGGGGCGGGAGCCCAGATACGCAGTATTTT. It is translated as CAILLGGGSPDTQYF.

In regard to this clonotype: A read error may be the cause here, since a much bigger clone is one base away. The rearrangement joins TRBV20-1 to TRBJ2-1; D gene ambiguous. Trimming took 4 bases from V and 0 from J, leaving 10 bases between them. Per the germline V gene, CDR1 is DFQATT and CDR2 is SNEGSKA (reference sequence). The CDR3 loop spans 14 amino acids. CDR3 sequence: CSAKRWSSYNEQFF. The CDR3 bases are TGCAGTGCTAAACGGTGGAGCTCCTACAATGAGCAGTTCTTC.

The V and J genes are TRBV6-2 or TRBV6-3 and TRBJ1-1, with D tentatively TRBD1 (6 bases). Per the germline V gene, CDR1 is MNHEY and CDR2 is SVGEGT. The CDR3 contains 15 residues. Trimming took off 6 bases at V and 1 base at J, with 15 bases between the two ends. This chain's CDR3 is CASSGQWLRNTEAFF. The CDR3 DNA is TGTGCCAGCAGCGGACAGTGGCTTAGGAACACTGAAGCTTTCTTT.

The sample holds a few counts of this clonotype. The gene calls are TRBV6-2 or TRBV6-3 and TRBJ1-6; D is ambiguous. Trimming cost V 2 bases and J 7 bases, with 9 bases left between them. This CDR3 comprises 14 residues. From germline, CDR1 is MNHEY and CDR2 SVGEGT. The CDR3 here is CASSYRERNSPLHF. CDR3 sequence (DNA): TGTGCCAGCAGTTACAGGGAAAGGAATTCACCCCTCCACTTT.